This is a list of T cell receptor beta chains from one sample in a study of cytomegalovirus exposure and HLA in healthy donors. TCRdb keeps only in-frame clones here, not all; method: immunoSEQ multiplex PCR. Of more than 85,000 clones listed, 76% are singletons. Sequenced input: PBMCs. The source is a man aged 35 to 55 in good health and CMV-seronegative. The CDR3 runs from the conserved cysteine through the conserved F or W. Each record gives: V gene, D gene, clone size, J gene, CDR3 protein, CDR3 DNA. D genes are given only for firm matches. The size field is filled for only some rows; it gives once, few, many or a size class.

v_call: TRBV30; d_call: TRBD1; clone_size: NA; j_call: TRBJ1-1; cdr3_aa: CAWSVLGGGTEAFF; cdr3_nt: TGTGCCTGGAGTGTACTAGGGGGCGGCACTGAAGCTTTCTTT
v_call: TRBV2; d_call: NA; clone_size: NA; j_call: TRBJ1-6; cdr3_aa: CASSEDGGGSPLHF; cdr3_nt: TGTGCCAGCAGTGAAGACGGTGGAGGATCACCCCTCCACTTT
v_call: TRBV4-2; d_call: NA; clone_size: NA; j_call: TRBJ2-3; cdr3_aa: CASSQEGVARTDTQYF; cdr3_nt: TGTGCCAGCAGCCAAGAAGGGGTGGCCCGGACAGATACGCAGTATTTT
v_call: TRBV28; d_call: TRBD1; clone_size: NA; j_call: TRBJ1-5; cdr3_aa: CASSLKRQGQNQPQHF; cdr3_nt: TGTGCCAGCAGTTTAAAAAGGCAGGGACAGAATCAGCCCCAGCATTTT
v_call: TRBV4-1; d_call: NA; clone_size: NA; j_call: TRBJ2-7; cdr3_aa: CASSQANSYEQYF; cdr3_nt: TGCGCCAGCAGCCAAGCCAACTCCTACGAGCAGTACTTC
v_call: TRBV5-1; d_call: TRBD1; clone_size: once; j_call: TRBJ1-3; cdr3_aa: CASSSADRGGNTIYF; cdr3_nt: TGCGCCAGCAGCTCCGCCGACAGGGGAGGAAACACCATATATTTT
v_call: TRBV6-6; d_call: NA; clone_size: NA; j_call: TRBJ2-2; cdr3_aa: CASNYYRQGSPGELFF; cdr3_nt: TGTGCCAGCAACTACTATCGTCAGGGGAGTCCCGGGGAGCTGTTTTTT
v_call: TRBV7-3; d_call: NA; clone_size: NA; j_call: TRBJ2-2; cdr3_aa: CASSLGPISYTGELFF; cdr3_nt: TGTGCCAGCAGCTTAGGGCCTATAAGTTACACCGGGGAGCTGTTTTTT
v_call: TRBV9; d_call: TRBD1; clone_size: NA; j_call: TRBJ1-2; cdr3_aa: CASSDRGDFGYTF; cdr3_nt: TGTGCCAGCAGCGACAGGGGGGACTTTGGCTACACCTTC
v_call: TRBV7-2; d_call: NA; clone_size: NA; j_call: TRBJ2-1; cdr3_aa: CASSLDAGGKREQFF; cdr3_nt: TGTGCCAGCAGCTTGGATGCGGGCGGAAAGAGGGAGCAGTTCTTC
v_call: TRBV6-6; d_call: NA; clone_size: NA; j_call: TRBJ2-1; cdr3_aa: CASRQTRQDSYNEQFF; cdr3_nt: TGTGCCAGCAGGCAAACCCGACAGGACTCCTACAATGAGCAGTTCTTC
v_call: TRBV7-9; d_call: NA; clone_size: NA; j_call: TRBJ2-5; cdr3_aa: CASSSIPLQETQYF; cdr3_nt: TGTGCCAGCAGCTCTATCCCCCTTCAAGAGACCCAGTACTTC
v_call: TRBV7-9; d_call: TRBD1; clone_size: few; j_call: TRBJ2-3; cdr3_aa: CASSHRQGTDTQYF; cdr3_nt: TGTGCCAGCAGCCACCGACAGGGGACAGATACGCAGTATTTT
v_call: TRBV28; d_call: TRBD1; clone_size: NA; j_call: TRBJ2-7; cdr3_aa: CASSLRRDRGQVKSYEQYF; cdr3_nt: TGTGCCAGCAGTTTAAGGCGGGACAGGGGGCAGGTGAAATCCTACGAGCAGTACTTC
v_call: TRBV7-2; d_call: NA; clone_size: NA; j_call: TRBJ2-5; cdr3_aa: CASSLASPRGQETQYF; cdr3_nt: TGTGCCAGCAGCTTGGCCTCCCCCCGGGGACAAGAGACCCAGTACTTC
v_call: TRBV9; d_call: TRBD1; clone_size: NA; j_call: TRBJ1-6; cdr3_aa: CASSVGLQGQRNSPLHF; cdr3_nt: TGTGCCAGCAGCGTAGGCCTCCAGGGACAGAGGAATTCACCCCTCCACTTT
v_call: TRBV6-5; d_call: TRBD1; clone_size: NA; j_call: TRBJ1-2; cdr3_aa: CASSYSGTGIYGYTF; cdr3_nt: TGTGCCAGCAGTTACTCCGGGACAGGGATCTATGGCTACACCTTC
v_call: TRBV5-6; d_call: NA; clone_size: NA; j_call: TRBJ2-1; cdr3_aa: CASSPTKNEQFF; cdr3_nt: TGTGCCAGCAGCCCGACTAAAAATGAGCAGTTCTTC
v_call: TRBV28; d_call: TRBD1; clone_size: NA; j_call: TRBJ2-7; cdr3_aa: CASHPSGTVFYEQYF; cdr3_nt: TGTGCCAGCCACCCATCCGGGACAGTTTTCTACGAGCAGTACTTC
v_call: TRBV5-6; d_call: NA; clone_size: NA; j_call: TRBJ1-4; cdr3_aa: CASSLNSGVWNEKLFF; cdr3_nt: TGTGCCAGCAGCTTAAACTCAGGGGTTTGGAATGAAAAACTGTTTTTT
v_call: TRBV15; d_call: NA; clone_size: NA; j_call: TRBJ1-2; cdr3_aa: CATSRELGPGYTF; cdr3_nt: TGTGCCACCAGCAGAGAGTTGGGGCCGGGCTACACCTTC
v_call: TRBV7-6; d_call: NA; clone_size: NA; j_call: TRBJ2-3; cdr3_aa: CASSSRLSASTDTQYF; cdr3_nt: TGTGCCAGCAGCTCACGACTTTCCGCTAGCACAGATACGCAGTATTTT
v_call: TRBV25-1; d_call: NA; clone_size: NA; j_call: TRBJ1-5; cdr3_aa: CASSVYGPGAPQHF; cdr3_nt: TGTGCCAGCAGTGTGTACGGTCCGGGAGCGCCCCAGCATTTT
v_call: TRBV5-4; d_call: TRBD2; clone_size: NA; j_call: TRBJ2-7; cdr3_aa: CASSTKAGAYEQYF; cdr3_nt: TGTGCCAGCAGCACTAAAGCGGGGGCCTACGAGCAGTACTTC
v_call: TRBV19; d_call: NA; clone_size: medium-sized; j_call: TRBJ1-1; cdr3_aa: CASSIDFGAGRTEAFF; cdr3_nt: TGTGCCAGTAGTATAGATTTCGGAGCAGGGCGCACTGAAGCTTTCTTT
v_call: TRBV7-2; d_call: NA; clone_size: NA; j_call: TRBJ1-5; cdr3_aa: CASSFQDNQPQHF; cdr3_nt: TGTGCCAGCAGCTTCCAGGACAATCAGCCCCAGCATTTT
v_call: TRBV2; d_call: TRBD1; clone_size: NA; j_call: TRBJ1-6; cdr3_aa: CASSEADVAGGFYNSPLHF; cdr3_nt: TGTGCCAGCAGTGAAGCCGACGTTGCAGGGGGCTTCTATAATTCACCCCTCCACTTT
v_call: TRBV5-1; d_call: TRBD1; clone_size: NA; j_call: TRBJ2-3; cdr3_aa: CASSPLWDRGPDTQYF; cdr3_nt: TGCGCCAGCAGTCCTCTTTGGGACAGGGGCCCAGATACGCAGTATTTT
v_call: TRBV5-6; d_call: NA; clone_size: few; j_call: TRBJ1-1; cdr3_aa: CASSLVTGRTEAFF; cdr3_nt: TGTGCCAGCAGCTTGGTGACAGGTCGGACTGAAGCTTTCTTT
v_call: TRBV7-8; d_call: NA; clone_size: NA; j_call: TRBJ2-7; cdr3_aa: CASSLVGQTYEQYF; cdr3_nt: TGTGCCAGCAGCTTAGTGGGACAAACCTACGAGCAGTACTTC
v_call: TRBV29-1; d_call: TRBD1; clone_size: NA; j_call: TRBJ2-7; cdr3_aa: CSVETGQGQYEQYF; cdr3_nt: TGCAGCGTTGAAACAGGACAGGGTCAGTACGAGCAGTACTTC
v_call: TRBV19; d_call: TRBD2; clone_size: NA; j_call: TRBJ2-1; cdr3_aa: CASRRATSGSSYNEQFF; cdr3_nt: TGTGCCAGTAGGAGAGCGACTAGCGGCAGCTCCTACAATGAGCAGTTCTTC
v_call: TRBV7-9; d_call: TRBD1; clone_size: NA; j_call: TRBJ2-2; cdr3_aa: CASSIGDRAAGELFF; cdr3_nt: TGTGCCAGCAGCATTGGGGACAGGGCCGCCGGGGAGCTGTTTTTT
v_call: TRBV5-1; d_call: NA; clone_size: once; j_call: TRBJ2-5; cdr3_aa: CASSLDRQKETQYF; cdr3_nt: TGCGCCAGCAGCTTGGACAGGCAAAAAGAGACCCAGTACTTC
v_call: TRBV5-4; d_call: NA; clone_size: NA; j_call: TRBJ2-7; cdr3_aa: CASTTRPIATTYEQYF; cdr3_nt: TGTGCCAGCACCACTCGCCCGATAGCGACAACCTACGAGCAGTACTTC
v_call: TRBV5-1; d_call: NA; clone_size: NA; j_call: TRBJ2-7; cdr3_aa: CASSLDIRSYEQYF; cdr3_nt: TGCGCCAGCAGCCTGGACATCCGCTCCTACGAGCAGTACTTC
v_call: TRBV10-1; d_call: NA; clone_size: NA; j_call: TRBJ2-4; cdr3_aa: CASYTGPRAKNIQYF; cdr3_nt: TGCGCCAGCTACACCGGCCCGAGGGCCAAAAACATTCAGTACTTC
v_call: TRBV21-1; d_call: NA; clone_size: NA; j_call: TRBJ2-1; cdr3_aa: CASPVSGLADYNEQFF; cdr3_nt: TGTGCCAGCCCCGTTTCCGGACTAGCGGATTACAATGAGCAGTTCTTC
v_call: TRBV5-5; d_call: NA; clone_size: NA; j_call: TRBJ2-5; cdr3_aa: CASSLYGGTQYF; cdr3_nt: TGTGCCAGCAGCTTGTACGGCGGTACCCAGTACTTC
v_call: TRBV7-8; d_call: NA; clone_size: NA; j_call: TRBJ2-3; cdr3_aa: CASSPQLIGGPDTQYF; cdr3_nt: TGTGCCAGCAGCCCGCAGTTGATAGGCGGGCCGGATACGCAGTATTTT
v_call: TRBV28; d_call: TRBD2; clone_size: NA; j_call: TRBJ2-3; cdr3_aa: CASSTSADTQYF; cdr3_nt: TGTGCCAGCAGCACTAGCGCGGATACGCAGTATTTT
v_call: TRBV7-2; d_call: TRBD2; clone_size: NA; j_call: TRBJ2-6; cdr3_aa: CASNRGGSGANVLTF; cdr3_nt: TGTGCCAGCAACCGGGGGGGAAGTGGGGCCAACGTCCTGACTTTC
v_call: TRBV6-5; d_call: TRBD1; clone_size: NA; j_call: TRBJ2-7; cdr3_aa: CASSPARQGDEQYF; cdr3_nt: TGTGCCAGCAGTCCTGCTCGACAGGGAGACGAGCAGTACTTC
v_call: TRBV5-1; d_call: NA; clone_size: NA; j_call: TRBJ2-1; cdr3_aa: CASRTDQNHNEQFF; cdr3_nt: TGCGCCAGCAGGACAGACCAGAACCACAATGAGCAGTTCTTC
v_call: TRBV4-1; d_call: NA; clone_size: NA; j_call: TRBJ2-4; cdr3_aa: CASSQLKQGRGGNIQYF; cdr3_nt: TGCGCCAGCAGCCAACTAAAACAGGGTAGAGGGGGAAACATTCAGTACTTC
v_call: TRBV2; d_call: NA; clone_size: NA; j_call: TRBJ1-5; cdr3_aa: CASSAGRVQPQHF; cdr3_nt: TGTGCCAGCAGTGCAGGCAGGGTTCAGCCCCAGCATTTT
v_call: TRBV5-1; d_call: TRBD2; clone_size: NA; j_call: TRBJ2-1; cdr3_aa: CASSLTGGSSYNEQFF; cdr3_nt: TGCGCCAGCAGCCTCACGGGAGGGAGCTCCTACAATGAGCAGTTCTTC
v_call: TRBV5-1; d_call: NA; clone_size: NA; j_call: TRBJ2-2; cdr3_aa: CASSYTGNTGELFF; cdr3_nt: TGCGCCAGCAGCTATACAGGGAACACCGGGGAGCTGTTTTTT
v_call: TRBV5-4; d_call: TRBD2; clone_size: NA; j_call: TRBJ2-7; cdr3_aa: CASSFGRGVYEQYF; cdr3_nt: TGTGCCAGCAGCTTCGGTCGGGGGGTCTACGAGCAGTACTTC
v_call: TRBV19; d_call: TRBD2; clone_size: NA; j_call: TRBJ2-1; cdr3_aa: CASGTSGGAKEQFF; cdr3_nt: TGTGCCAGCGGGACTAGCGGGGGGGCGAAAGAGCAGTTCTTC
v_call: TRBV6-5; d_call: NA; clone_size: NA; j_call: TRBJ1-6; cdr3_aa: CASSTRESPLHF; cdr3_nt: TGTGCCAGCAGCACCAGGGAATCACCCCTCCACTTT
v_call: TRBV5-1; d_call: TRBD2; clone_size: NA; j_call: TRBJ2-7; cdr3_aa: CASSLARSGGNYEQYF; cdr3_nt: TGCGCCAGCAGCTTGGCCCGGAGCGGGGGAAACTACGAGCAGTACTTC
v_call: TRBV30; d_call: NA; clone_size: NA; j_call: TRBJ1-4; cdr3_aa: CAWSSFGATNEKLFF; cdr3_nt: TGTGCCTGGAGTAGCTTCGGTGCAACTAATGAAAAACTGTTTTTT
v_call: TRBV28; d_call: NA; clone_size: NA; j_call: TRBJ2-5; cdr3_aa: CASSQGWETQYF; cdr3_nt: TGTGCCAGCAGTCAGGGGTGGGAGACCCAGTACTTC
v_call: TRBV9; d_call: TRBD1; clone_size: NA; j_call: TRBJ2-6; cdr3_aa: CASSARDSPGANVLTF; cdr3_nt: TGTGCCAGCAGCGCCCGGGACAGTCCTGGGGCCAACGTCCTGACTTTC
v_call: TRBV5-1; d_call: TRBD2; clone_size: NA; j_call: TRBJ2-7; cdr3_aa: CASSPGGGEQYF; cdr3_nt: TGCGCCAGCAGCCCGGGAGGAGGCGAGCAGTACTTC
v_call: TRBV9; d_call: TRBD1; clone_size: NA; j_call: TRBJ1-1; cdr3_aa: CASSPRQGWNTEAFF; cdr3_nt: TGTGCCAGCAGCCCGCGACAGGGCTGGAACACTGAAGCTTTCTTT
v_call: TRBV18; d_call: NA; clone_size: NA; j_call: TRBJ2-7; cdr3_aa: CASSQTIDRDEQYF; cdr3_nt: TGTGCCAGCTCACAAACAATCGACAGAGACGAGCAGTACTTC
v_call: TRBV5-1; d_call: TRBD2; clone_size: NA; j_call: TRBJ2-5; cdr3_aa: CASSLDGTSVETQYF; cdr3_nt: TGCGCCAGCAGCTTGGATGGGACTAGCGTGGAGACCCAGTACTTC